The entry below gives a single T cell receptor beta chain sequence along with its context. Sequenced by immunoSEQ multiplex PCR; TCRdb stores in-frame clones only, minus some. The table has about 280,000 clones, over 75% seen once; the top ten hold about 0.99%. The data were taken from a study of cytomegalovirus exposure and HLA in healthy donors. CDR1 and CDR2 (germline): SGHRS, YFSETQ. The length of the CDR3 is 14 residues. The V gene end was trimmed by 4 bases and the J gene end by 5 bases; junction bases not matched to a gene: 6. The specimen was PBMCs. The TCR sequence derives from a young woman in good health and CMV-seronegative. This chain links TRBV5-1 with TRBJ1-1; 9 bases fit TRBD1. The CDR3 loop is CASSPDRGNTEAFF. The CDR3 DNA is TGCGCCAGCAGCCCGGACAGGGGAAATACTGAAGCTTTCTTT.